The rows below give T cell receptor beta chains drawn from one sample of a study of cytomegalovirus exposure and HLA in healthy donors. Repertoires were generated with immunoSEQ multiplex PCR, while TCRdb's copy carries only in-frame clones and drops some. This sample yields a few hundred thousand clones, of which 60% to 80% are seen a single time; less than 2% belongs to the top ten. The specimen was PBMCs. The receptors were sampled from a woman aged 25 to 45 in good health and CMV-seronegative. The CDR3 runs from the conserved cysteine through the conserved F or W. The order of the fields is V gene, D gene, J gene, clone size, CDR3 DNA, CDR3 protein. The D gene is left open where the match is weak. Size is omitted from some rows. Given values are once, few, many or a class for expanded clones.

v_call: TRBV28
d_call: NA
j_call: TRBJ2-3
clone_size: NA
cdr3_nt: TGTGCCAGCAGTTTGTTAAGCGCCGATACGCAGTATTTT
cdr3_aa: CASSLLSADTQYF

v_call: TRBV7-8
d_call: NA
j_call: TRBJ2-7
clone_size: few
cdr3_nt: TGTGCCAGCAGCTTACGGGGGATAAGCTACGAGCAGTACTTC
cdr3_aa: CASSLRGISYEQYF

v_call: TRBV9
d_call: TRBD2
j_call: TRBJ2-7
clone_size: once
cdr3_nt: TGTGCCAGCAGCGTCTCGGGACTAGCGGGAGGGGGCGAGCAGTACTTC
cdr3_aa: CASSVSGLAGGGEQYF

v_call: TRBV4-2
d_call: TRBD1
j_call: TRBJ2-6
clone_size: NA
cdr3_nt: TGTGCCAGCAGTACCGGACAGGGGGTCTCTGGGGCCAACGTCCTGACTTTC
cdr3_aa: CASSTGQGVSGANVLTF

v_call: TRBV25-1
d_call: NA
j_call: TRBJ1-3
clone_size: NA
cdr3_nt: TGTGCCAGCAGTGAATACGGCAGGGGAAACACCATATATTTT
cdr3_aa: CASSEYGRGNTIYF

v_call: TRBV4-1
d_call: NA
j_call: TRBJ2-7
clone_size: NA
cdr3_nt: TGCGCCAGCAGCCAAGATATCCGGCAGGGTAGCGAGCAGTACTTC
cdr3_aa: CASSQDIRQGSEQYF

v_call: TRBV11-2
d_call: TRBD1
j_call: TRBJ1-1
clone_size: NA
cdr3_nt: TGTGCCAGCAGCTTAGCTGGGACAGACACTGAAGCTTTCTTT
cdr3_aa: CASSLAGTDTEAFF

v_call: TRBV18
d_call: TRBD1
j_call: TRBJ1-2
clone_size: NA
cdr3_nt: TGTGCCAGCTCACCCCCGGCGGGACAGGAGGGATGGGACTATGGCTACACCTTC
cdr3_aa: CASSPPAGQEGWDYGYTF

v_call: TRBV10-1
d_call: TRBD2
j_call: TRBJ2-7
clone_size: NA
cdr3_nt: TGCGCCAGCAGCCCCGGGACTAGAAACTACGAGCAGTACTTC
cdr3_aa: CASSPGTRNYEQYF

v_call: TRBV5-1
d_call: TRBD1
j_call: TRBJ1-1
clone_size: NA
cdr3_nt: TGCGCCAGCAGCTTGGGGGCAGGGGGATCGGGCACTGAAGCTTTCTTT
cdr3_aa: CASSLGAGGSGTEAFF

v_call: TRBV5-1
d_call: NA
j_call: TRBJ1-2
clone_size: NA
cdr3_nt: TGCGCCAGCAGCTTGGCCACAGGGTACGTCGGGTATGGCTACACCTTC
cdr3_aa: CASSLATGYVGYGYTF

v_call: TRBV18
d_call: NA
j_call: TRBJ1-1
clone_size: NA
cdr3_nt: TGTGCCAGCTCACCCGTCGCGGTGAACACTGAAGCTTTCTTT
cdr3_aa: CASSPVAVNTEAFF

v_call: TRBV5-8
d_call: NA
j_call: TRBJ2-5
clone_size: NA
cdr3_nt: TGTGCCAGCACCCACGGGGGTCAAGAGACCCAGTACTTC
cdr3_aa: CASTHGGQETQYF

v_call: TRBV30
d_call: NA
j_call: TRBJ1-1
clone_size: NA
cdr3_nt: TGTGCCTGGAGGAACGTAGGGGGTCACACTGAAGCTTTCTTT
cdr3_aa: CAWRNVGGHTEAFF

v_call: TRBV7-9
d_call: NA
j_call: TRBJ1-1
clone_size: few
cdr3_nt: TGTGCCAGCAGCCAACCTCAGGCGGGACTTGAAGCTTTCTTT
cdr3_aa: CASSQPQAGLEAFF

v_call: TRBV6-5
d_call: NA
j_call: TRBJ1-3
clone_size: NA
cdr3_nt: TGTGCCAGCAGTACAGGGTTCTCTGGAAACACCATATATTTT
cdr3_aa: CASSTGFSGNTIYF

v_call: TRBV19
d_call: NA
j_call: TRBJ1-2
clone_size: NA
cdr3_nt: TGTGCCAGTAGTATCCCACAGGGTAGGAACTATGGCTACACCTTC
cdr3_aa: CASSIPQGRNYGYTF

v_call: TRBV27
d_call: TRBD1
j_call: TRBJ1-5
clone_size: NA
cdr3_nt: TGTGCCAGCAGTTACAGGGGTGGGCAGCCCCAGCATTTT
cdr3_aa: CASSYRGGQPQHF

v_call: TRBV4-1
d_call: NA
j_call: TRBJ2-3
clone_size: NA
cdr3_nt: TGCGCCAGCAGCCAAGCGGTAGGCACAGATACGCAGTATTTT
cdr3_aa: CASSQAVGTDTQYF

v_call: TRBV5-6
d_call: TRBD1
j_call: TRBJ1-3
clone_size: once
cdr3_nt: TGTGCCAGCAGCGCCGGACAGGGAGGCTATACCATATATTTT
cdr3_aa: CASSAGQGGYTIYF

v_call: TRBV5-1
d_call: TRBD2
j_call: TRBJ2-3
clone_size: few
cdr3_nt: TGCGCCAGCAGCTTAGCGGGAGGGCGAGATACGCAGTATTTT
cdr3_aa: CASSLAGGRDTQYF

v_call: TRBV5-1
d_call: NA
j_call: TRBJ2-1
clone_size: NA
cdr3_nt: TGCGCCAGCAGCTTGGCCTTGGCCTTCTACAATGAGCAGTTCTTC
cdr3_aa: CASSLALAFYNEQFF

v_call: TRBV18
d_call: TRBD2
j_call: TRBJ2-3
clone_size: NA
cdr3_nt: TGTGCCAGCTCACCCAGCGGGGGGGCTACAGATACGCAGTATTTT
cdr3_aa: CASSPSGGATDTQYF

v_call: TRBV30
d_call: NA
j_call: TRBJ1-1
clone_size: few
cdr3_nt: TGTGCCTGGCGTCCTCGACGGGGATTCAACCCTGAAGCTTTCTTT
cdr3_aa: CAWRPRRGFNPEAFF

v_call: TRBV6-6
d_call: TRBD1
j_call: TRBJ2-3
clone_size: once
cdr3_nt: TGTGCCAGCAGTTACTCGGGAACAGGGGCTTCAGATACGCAGTATTTT
cdr3_aa: CASSYSGTGASDTQYF

v_call: TRBV5-1
d_call: NA
j_call: TRBJ2-2
clone_size: NA
cdr3_nt: TGCGCCAGCAGCTTGGAGCCGAACACCGGGGAGCTGTTTTTT
cdr3_aa: CASSLEPNTGELFF

v_call: TRBV2
d_call: NA
j_call: TRBJ2-7
clone_size: NA
cdr3_nt: TGTGCCAGCAGTGAAATAGGGGGACGGGAAACCTACGAGCAGTACTTC
cdr3_aa: CASSEIGGRETYEQYF

v_call: TRBV6-1
d_call: NA
j_call: TRBJ1-5
clone_size: once
cdr3_nt: TGTGCCAGCAGTGAAGCGTTAACAGGGTTGGTTTTCAATCAGCCCCAGCATTTT
cdr3_aa: CASSEALTGLVFNQPQHF

v_call: TRBV6-1
d_call: TRBD1
j_call: TRBJ2-1
clone_size: NA
cdr3_nt: TGTGCCAGCAAGAAACAGGGGGCTAGTGAGCAGTTCTTC
cdr3_aa: CASKKQGASEQFF

v_call: TRBV7-7
d_call: TRBD1
j_call: TRBJ1-1
clone_size: NA
cdr3_nt: TGTGCTAGCAGCATATGGACAGGGAGGTCTGAAGCTTTTTTT
cdr3_aa: CASSIWTGRSEAFF

v_call: TRBV7-9
d_call: NA
j_call: TRBJ2-2
clone_size: few
cdr3_nt: TGTGCCAGCAGAGGCGGTTCAGCCGGATCCGGGGAGCTGTTTTTT
cdr3_aa: CASRGGSAGSGELFF

v_call: TRBV7-8
d_call: NA
j_call: TRBJ1-1
clone_size: NA
cdr3_nt: TGTTTTACAAGCAGAAGACGGCATACGACAGGAAGAGGCACTGAAGCTTTCTTT
cdr3_aa: CFTSRRRHTTGRGTEAFF

v_call: TRBV7-6
d_call: NA
j_call: TRBJ1-1
clone_size: NA
cdr3_nt: TGTGCCAGCAGCCCAATAGGGGGTAAGGGGAACACTGAAGCTTTCTTT
cdr3_aa: CASSPIGGKGNTEAFF

v_call: TRBV6-5
d_call: NA
j_call: TRBJ2-2
clone_size: NA
cdr3_nt: TGTGCCAGCACTAAGGTCGAGGGAATCACCGGGGAGCTGTTTTTT
cdr3_aa: CASTKVEGITGELFF

v_call: TRBV29-1
d_call: TRBD2
j_call: TRBJ2-1
clone_size: NA
cdr3_nt: TGCAGCGTTCCCCCGGGACTAGGCCCTTTCAATGAGCAGTTCTTC
cdr3_aa: CSVPPGLGPFNEQFF

v_call: TRBV19
d_call: NA
j_call: TRBJ2-3
clone_size: NA
cdr3_nt: TGTGCCAGTAGTAAAACTACAGGGATCGGCACAGATACGCAGTATTTT
cdr3_aa: CASSKTTGIGTDTQYF

v_call: TRBV6-5
d_call: TRBD1
j_call: TRBJ2-2
clone_size: NA
cdr3_nt: TGTGCCAGCAGTCAGGACAGGGGAAGCACCGGGGAGCTGTTTTTT
cdr3_aa: CASSQDRGSTGELFF

v_call: TRBV30
d_call: NA
j_call: TRBJ1-2
clone_size: once
cdr3_nt: TGTGCCTGGAGTCCAGGGAAGTCTAACTATGGCTACACCTTC
cdr3_aa: CAWSPGKSNYGYTF

v_call: TRBV2
d_call: TRBD2
j_call: TRBJ2-5
clone_size: NA
cdr3_nt: TGTGCCAGCACTTCCTACGGGGCAGCGGGAGAGGGGCAAGAGACCCAGTACTTC
cdr3_aa: CASTSYGAAGEGQETQYF